Below, 4 T cell receptor beta chains from the same sample are listed, as sequenced in a study of beta chain features in type 1 diabetes. Expressed TCRB transcripts got sequenced, as all isolated RNA was reverse transcribed. Sequenced by immunoSEQ multiplex PCR; TCRdb stores in-frame clones only, minus some. The data contain under 400,000 clones, 12% to 15% of them seen just once; the ten biggest clones take up more than 6.5%. Sequencing was carried out using central memory CD4+ T cells from blood. These receptors originate from a man younger than 45 in good health.

J is TRBJ2-7 and V is TRBV2; D is possibly TRBD1 (6 bases). V was cut by 6 bases and J by 5 bases, with 11 bases left in between. The CDR3 length is 12 residues. CDR1 is SNHLY, CDR2 FYNNEI, per germline. The CDR3 loop reads CASSLQGNEQYF. CDR3 nucleotide sequence: TGTGCCAGCAGCCTACAGGGAAACGAGCAGTACTTC.

This clone has more than one count but fewer than ten. The chain employs TRBV11-1 and TRBJ2-7; D call uncertain. Between the trimmed V and J ends, which lost 0 bases and 2 bases, there was a span of 11 bases. The germline CDR1 and CDR2 sequences are SGHAT and FQDESV (reference sequence). The CDR3 spans 15 residues. DNA of the CDR3: TGTGCCAGCAGCTTAGCGGTTGGGTCCCCCTACGAGCAGTACGTC. Protein: CASSLAVGSPYEQYV.

This clone was detected a few times. The chain has TRBV5-1 and TRBJ2-2, with D tentatively TRBD1 (5 bases). The CDR3 loop spans 14 amino acids. Trimming stripped 4 bases from V and 6 bases from J, with 13 bases between. Germline loops: CDR1 SGHRS, CDR2 YFSETQ. The CDR3 loop reads CASSRQGSPGELFF. The CDR3 nucleotides read TGCGCCAGCAGCAGGCAGGGTTCGCCCGGGGAGCTGTTTTTT.

This clone was detected ten times or more. This chain links TRBV2 with TRBJ1-2, with a tentative D call TRBD1 (5 bases). This CDR3 has 11 amino acids. Germline V gene lookup returns CDR1 SNHLY and CDR2 FYNNEI. Trimming took 6 bases from V and 13 from J, leaving 15 bases between them. This CDR3 is CASRREAGLTF. CDR3 nucleotides: TGTGCCAGCAGGAGAGAGGCAGGGCTCACCTTC.